The 18 T cell receptor beta chains in this list originate from one sample, sequenced in a study of cytomegalovirus exposure and HLA in healthy donors. PCR amplification relied on 60 Vbeta primers (plus 13 Jbeta primers). Repertoires were generated with immunoSEQ multiplex PCR, while TCRdb's copy carries only in-frame clones and drops some. Of 120,000 to 150,000 clones listed, approximately 80% are singletons. The sequenced sample consisted of PBMCs. The receptors originated from a middle-aged woman in good health and CMV-seronegative.

This sequence joins TRBV30 and TRBJ2-5; a weak D match, TRBD1 (5 bases). Germline lookup yields CDR1 GTSNPN and CDR2 SVGIG (reference sequence). This CDR3 is 15 amino acids long. V was pared by 1 base and J by 2 bases, with 14 bases between. The CDR3 loop is CAWSGTPRGQETQYF. The CDR3 DNA is TGTGCCTGGAGTGGTACCCCAAGGGGTCAAGAGACCCAGTACTTC. Looking up the rest from reference TRBV30 and TRBJ2-5 gives the full variable domain: SQTIHQWPATLVQPVGSPLSLECTVEGTSNPNLYWYRQAAGRGLQLLFYSVGIGQISSEVPQNLSASRPQDRQFILSSKKLLLSDSGFYLCAWSGTPRGQETQYFGPGTRLLVL.

This rearrangement joins TRBV5-1 to TRBJ2-3, with D uncertain. This CDR3 spans 16 amino acids. The V and J ends lost 2 bases and 0 bases respectively, with 13 bases between them. Germline V lookup: CDR1 SGHRS, CDR2 YFSETQ. This chain's CDR3 is CASSFAVLKSTDTQYF. As DNA, the CDR3 is TGCGCCAGCAGCTTTGCAGTCTTGAAAAGCACAGATACGCAGTATTTT. The full variable domain, completed using reference TRBV5-1 and TRBJ2-3, is KAGVTQTPRYLIKTRGQQVTLSCSPISGHRSVSWYQQTPGQGLQFLFEYFSETQRNKGNFPGRFSGRQFSNSRSEMNVSTLELGDSALYLCASSFAVLKSTDTQYFGPGTRLTVL.

The chain uses TRBV11-2 and TRBJ1-2, with TRBD1 as a possible D gene (6 bases). The CDR3 is 14 amino acids. Germline loops: CDR1 SGHAT, CDR2 FQNNGV. Deletions cut 2 bases from V and 6 bases from J, with 13 bases between. The CDR3 is CASSLTGNGDGYTF. CDR3 bases: TGTGCCAGCAGCTTAACAGGGAATGGAGATGGCTACACCTTC.

The V and J genes are TRBV29-1 and TRBJ2-5, with a possible D match to TRBD2 (6 bases). From germline, CDR1 is SQVTM and CDR2 ANQGSEA. V dropped 4 bases and J dropped 4 bases, with 10 bases sitting between them. The CDR3 runs to 12 residues. The DNA for the CDR3 is TGCAGCGTTGGACTAGTAGGAGAGACCCAGTACTTC. Translating gives CSVGLVGETQYF. Together with reference TRBV29-1 and TRBJ2-5, the CDR3 gives the full variable domain: SAVISQKPSRDICQRGTSLTIQCQVDSQVTMMFWYRQQPGQSLTLIATANQGSEATYESGFVIDKFPISRPNLTFSTLTVSNMSPEDSSIYLCSVGLVGETQYFGPGTRLLVL.

This rearrangement joins TRBV4-1 to TRBJ2-7; TRBD1 agrees at 9 bases. The CDR3 is 15 residues long. Germline lookup yields CDR1 MGHRA and CDR2 YSYEKL. The ends lost 4 bases at V and 3 bases at J; junction bases unmatched: 7. The CDR3 DNA sequence: TGCGCCAGCAGCCCGGGACAGGGAGATATCTACGAGCAGTACTTC. Its protein is CASSPGQGDIYEQYF.

The chain joins TRBV19 to TRBJ1-1; D is undetermined. V lost 2 bases to trimming and J lost 3 bases, with 7 bases between them. The CDR3 length is 13 residues. Germline CDR1 is LNHDA and CDR2 is SQIVND (reference sequence). The CDR3 spells CASSISADTEAFF. The DNA for the CDR3 is TGTGCCAGTAGTATATCCGCGGACACTGAAGCTTTCTTT.

The rearrangement links TRBV4-2 to TRBJ1-6, with D tentatively TRBD1 (5 bases). The CDR3 spans 14 residues. In germline, CDR1 is LGHNA, CDR2 YNFKEQ. V dropped 0 bases and J dropped 15 bases, with 15 bases sitting between them. The CDR3 protein is CASSQDGSGPLLHF. The CDR3 coding sequence is TGTGCCAGCAGCCAAGATGGTTCAGGGCCGCTCCTCCACTTT.

The V and J genes are TRBV30 and TRBJ1-1; D unclear. Germline CDR1 and CDR2: GTSNPN and SVGIG (reference sequence). The CDR3 is made up of 10 amino acids. V lost 8 bases and J lost 6, with 10 bases in between. The CDR3 loop is CAGGRSEAFF. The CDR3 coding sequence is TGTGCCGGAGGACGGTCTGAAGCTTTCTTT.

The chain uses TRBV7-9 and TRBJ2-1; 7 positions agree with TRBD2. The V gene's germline CDR1 is SEHNR and CDR2 FQNEAQ (reference sequence). CDR3 size: 14 residues. V was pared by 6 bases and J by 12 bases, with 14 bases of the junction left unmatched. CDR3 protein: CASSPGTIVSPQFF. Here the CDR3 DNA reads TGTGCCAGCAGTCCCGGGACTATTGTTAGCCCGCAGTTCTTC.

The chain recombines TRBV6-6 with TRBJ2-5; D is unclear. V was clipped by 7 bases and J by 0 bases, with 12 bases between them. The CDR3 sequence is 14 residues long. The germline CDR1 and CDR2 sequences are MNHNY and SVGAGI (reference sequence). The CDR3 nucleotides read TGTGCCAGCAAGCGCCCAAGAGACCAAGAGACCCAGTACTTC. Protein sequence: CASKRPRDQETQYF.

J is TRBJ1-1 and V is TRBV7-8; D call uncertain. Germline V gene data show CDR1 as SGHVS and CDR2 as FQNEAQ. V lost 6 bases and J lost 3, with 20 bases in between. The CDR3 contains 16 residues. The CDR3 loop is CASSFTSGKRDTEAFF. DNA for the CDR3: TGTGCCAGCAGTTTCACATCGGGGAAGCGGGACACTGAAGCTTTCTTT. The variable domain in full, completed from reference TRBV7-8 and TRBJ1-1, reads GAGVSQSPRYKVAKRGQDVALRCDPISGHVSLFWYQQALGQGPEFLTYFQNEAQLDKSGLPSDRFFAERPEGSVSTLKIQRTQQEDSAVYLCASSFTSGKRDTEAFFGQGTRLTVV.

The V call is TRBV7-3, the J call TRBJ2-1, with TRBD2 matching 7 bases. CDR3 size: 12 residues. After removal of 5 bases from V and 5 bases from J, the junction contained 0 bases not matched to a gene. Germline-derived CDR1 and CDR2 are SGHTA and FQGTGA. The CDR3 sequence: CASSLADNEQFF. CDR3 nucleotides: TGTGCCAGCAGCCTAGCGGACAATGAGCAGTTCTTC.

This clone has a single count. The chain joins TRBV27 to TRBJ1-1; possibly TRBD1 for D (6 bases). V lost 7 bases and J lost 5, with 20 bases in between. Germline values: CDR1 MNHEY, CDR2 SMNVEV (reference sequence). The CDR3 is 15 residues long. The CDR3 loop is CASTHRAGKGTEAFF. The CDR3, as DNA: TGTGCCAGCACACACAGGGCTGGGAAGGGGACTGAAGCTTTCTTT.

The chain couples TRBV7-8 to TRBJ1-1; the D is unclear. The V end was cut by 3 bases, the J end by 0 bases, with 8 bases between. Germline V lookup: CDR1 SGHVS, CDR2 FQNEAQ. The CDR3 is 14 amino acids. The CDR3 region is CASSLEQMNTEAFF. CDR3 nucleotides: TGTGCCAGCAGCTTGGAACAGATGAACACTGAAGCTTTCTTT. Filled out from reference TRBV7-8 and TRBJ1-1, the complete variable domain reads GAGVSQSPRYKVAKRGQDVALRCDPISGHVSLFWYQQALGQGPEFLTYFQNEAQLDKSGLPSDRFFAERPEGSVSTLKIQRTQQEDSAVYLCASSLEQMNTEAFFGQGTRLTVV.

This chain connects TRBV11-2 to TRBJ2-3, with D unclear. V was shortened by 1 base and J by 1 base, with 6 bases between the two germline ends. Germline CDR1 SGHAT, CDR2 FQNNGV. The CDR3 contains 14 residues. The CDR3 loop is CASSLVLRTDTQYF. CDR3 nucleotide sequence: TGTGCCAGCAGCTTAGTACTCCGCACAGATACGCAGTATTTT.

In its sample, this clone was seen once. This rearrangement joins TRBV18 to TRBJ1-2; 8 bases are a match to TRBD1. This CDR3 has 15 amino acids. The junction had 8 bases not matched to a gene; V was cut back by 1 base and J by 7 bases. In germline, CDR1 is KGHSH, CDR2 LQKENI. The CDR3 protein is CASSPLPQGESGYTF. CDR3 DNA sequence: TGTGCCAGCTCACCACTACCACAGGGGGAGAGTGGCTACACCTTC.

This chain joins TRBV9 and TRBJ2-1; D is possibly TRBD2 (5 bases). V gave up 3 bases and J gave up 0 bases, with 10 bases separating them. This CDR3 has 15 amino acids. CDR1 is SGDLS, CDR2 YYNGEE, per germline. The CDR3 DNA reads as TGTGCCAGCAGCGCCGTGGGGAGCTCCTACAATGAGCAGTTCTTC. Translating gives CASSAVGSSYNEQFF.

The rearrangement links TRBV29-1 to TRBJ1-2, with 8 bases that match TRBD1. Germline values: CDR1 SQVTM, CDR2 ANQGSEA. The trim removed 6 bases at V and 3 bases at J, leaving 9 bases unmatched. CDR3 length: 14 residues. The CDR3 DNA follows: TGCAGCGTCGCTCACAGGGGGATGGACTATGGCTACACCTTC. Protein product: CSVAHRGMDYGYTF.